This T cell receptor beta chain stems from a study of blood T cell repertoires in COVID-19. At the level of the study: The United States, Italy and Spain provided the acute and convalescent COVID-19 samples. In each case, the material was cDNA or gDNA derived from T cells, B-cell-depleted T cells, or PBMCs.

Under the authors' procedure: Amplification with reference gene primers provided the estimates of nucleated cell counts. Data came from immunoSEQ multiplex PCR; TCRdb stores just in-frame clones and leaves some out. V, J and clone size are taken as reported in that table, and D and trimming were inferred from the DNA itself. The sample consists of 210,000 or so clones, 75% to 90% of them appearing once. This CDR3 contains 14 residues. CDR1 and CDR2 from the germline V gene are SGHDN and FVKESK. Trimming pared 1 base from V and 2 bases from J, leaving 6 bases between. The chain has TRBV14 and TRBJ1-3, with D maybe TRBD1 (5 bases). This sequence was found in a human donor in a cohort sampled during active COVID-19. The sequenced sample was peripheral blood. The CDR3 is CASSQVRAGNTIYF. For the CDR3, the DNA is TGTGCCAGCAGCCAAGTCAGGGCTGGAAACACCATATATTTT.